This T cell receptor beta chain was captured by sequencing in a study of regulatory T cells in long-lasting Graves disease. Broader study findings: Accuracy may have been reduced by the small sample size. Persistent Graves' disease cases displayed lower TCR diversity than newly diagnosed ones.

The trim removed 6 bases at V and 1 base at J, leaving 6 bases unmatched. The CDR3 contains 15 residues. The germline gives CDR1 KGHSH, CDR2 LQKENI. Through Arm-PCR of CDR3 regions and iRepertoire HTBI primers, TCR beta libraries were built. Using its own MiXCR run on the multiplex PCR reads, TCRdb lists one record per CDR3 protein. This repertoire shows about 400,000 distinct CDR3 sequences, about 15% found once; its top ten account for about 8%. In its sample, this clonotype was seen many times. Its target is not known. Time point meaning: newly diagnosed GD, antithyroid drugs for less than 3 months. Isolated PBMC RNA provided the starting material for the TCR library. A volume of approximately 9 milliliters of peripheral blood was collected in EDTA tubes. The same data also went into a second study, on T cells in Graves' hyperthyroidism and ophthalmopathy. That study adds: Ophthalmopathy and stable hyperthyroidism were told apart by a 13 V-J model.

The rearrangement uses TRBV18 and TRBJ2-3, with TRBD1 identical over 8 bases. This clonotype was sampled from a woman aged 40 to 50 with Graves disease. Material: peripheral blood mononuclear cells (PBMCs), obtained at new diagnosis, from a patient treated with antithyroid drugs. CDR3 bases: TGTGCCAGCTCGAAAGGGACAGGACGCACAGATACGCAGTATTTT. Encoded protein: CASSKGTGRTDTQYF. The whole variable domain, filled in from reference TRBV18 and TRBJ2-3, reads NAGVMQNPRHLVRRRGQEARLRCSPMKGHSHVYWYRQLPEEGLKFMVYLQKENIIDESGMPKERFSAEFPKEGPSILRIQQVVRGDSAAYFCASSKGTGRTDTQYFGPGTRLTVL.